This T cell receptor beta chain was captured by sequencing in a study of blood T cell repertoires in COVID-19. Some clones are missing from TCRdb's copy, which holds only in-frame ones; the method was immunoSEQ multiplex PCR. The data show fewer than 150,000 clones, under 85% seen once. Trimming stripped 6 bases from V and 5 bases from J, with 13 bases between. The CDR3 is 12 amino acids. Germline V gene data show CDR1 as SQVTM and CDR2 as ANQGSEA. The chain joins TRBV29-1 to TRBJ2-5, with D possibly being TRBD2 (6 bases). The specimen sequenced was peripheral blood. The sequence was collected from a woman older than 75 in a cohort sampled during active or convalescent COVID-19. DNA for the CDR3: TGCAGCGTCTTCAGGGAGGTCGAGACCCAGTACTTC. It codes for CSVFREVETQYF.